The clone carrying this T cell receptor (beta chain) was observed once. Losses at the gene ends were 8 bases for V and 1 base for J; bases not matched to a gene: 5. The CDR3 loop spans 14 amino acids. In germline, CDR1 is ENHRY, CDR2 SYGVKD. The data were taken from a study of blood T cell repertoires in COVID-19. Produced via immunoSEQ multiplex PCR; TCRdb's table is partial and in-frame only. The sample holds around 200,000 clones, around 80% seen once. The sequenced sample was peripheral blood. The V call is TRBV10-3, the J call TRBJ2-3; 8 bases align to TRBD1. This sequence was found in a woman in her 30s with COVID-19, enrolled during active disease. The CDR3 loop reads CAIQETGGTDTQYF. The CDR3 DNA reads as TGTGCCATCCAGGAGACAGGGGGCACAGATACGCAGTATTTT.